This T cell receptor (beta chain) is from a study of blood T cell repertoires in COVID-19. CDR1 is LGHNA, CDR2 YSLEER, per germline. V shed 1 base and J 1 base; nucleotides not matched to a gene: 4. This CDR3 region has 17 residues. TCRdb's table, derived via immunoSEQ multiplex PCR, lists solely in-frame clones and lacks some. The sample shows some 150,000 clones, about 88% of them seen only once. This rearrangement joins TRBV4-3 to TRBJ2-6; 7 positions agree with TRBD2. Sequences were obtained from peripheral blood. The TCR originated in a woman aged 65 to 85 with acute or convalescent COVID-19. The CDR3 DNA is TGCGCCAGCAGCCAAGTCGGGGGGAGGTCTGGGGCCAACGTCCTGACTTTC. As protein: CASSQVGGRSGANVLTF.